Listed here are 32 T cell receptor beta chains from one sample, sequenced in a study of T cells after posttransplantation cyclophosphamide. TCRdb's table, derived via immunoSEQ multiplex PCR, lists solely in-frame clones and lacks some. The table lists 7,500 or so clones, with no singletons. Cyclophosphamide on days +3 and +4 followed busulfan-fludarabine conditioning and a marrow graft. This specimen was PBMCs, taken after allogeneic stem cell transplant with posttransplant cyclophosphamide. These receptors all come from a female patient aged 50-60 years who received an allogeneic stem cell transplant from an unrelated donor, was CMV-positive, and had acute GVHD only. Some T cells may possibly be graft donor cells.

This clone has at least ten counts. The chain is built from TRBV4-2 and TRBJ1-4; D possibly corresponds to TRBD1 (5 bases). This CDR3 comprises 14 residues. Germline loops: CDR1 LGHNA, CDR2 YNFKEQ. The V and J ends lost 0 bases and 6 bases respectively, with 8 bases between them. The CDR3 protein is CASSQDTGDEKLFF. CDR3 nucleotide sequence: TGTGCCAGCAGCCAAGATACGGGGGATGAAAAACTGTTTTTT.

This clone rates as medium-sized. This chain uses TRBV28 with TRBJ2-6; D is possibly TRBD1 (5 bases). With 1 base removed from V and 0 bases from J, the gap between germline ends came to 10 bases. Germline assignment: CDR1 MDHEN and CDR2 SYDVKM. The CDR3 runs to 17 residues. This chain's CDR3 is CASSLLTGVSGANVLTF. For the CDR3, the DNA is TGTGCCAGCAGTTTATTAACAGGTGTCTCTGGGGCCAACGTCCTGACTTTC.

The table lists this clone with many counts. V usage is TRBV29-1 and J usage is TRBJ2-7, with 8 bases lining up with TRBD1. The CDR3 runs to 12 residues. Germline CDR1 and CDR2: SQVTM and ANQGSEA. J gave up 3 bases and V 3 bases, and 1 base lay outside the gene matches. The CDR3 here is CSVEDRVYEQYF. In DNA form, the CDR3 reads TGCAGCGTTGAGGACAGGGTCTACGAGCAGTACTTC.

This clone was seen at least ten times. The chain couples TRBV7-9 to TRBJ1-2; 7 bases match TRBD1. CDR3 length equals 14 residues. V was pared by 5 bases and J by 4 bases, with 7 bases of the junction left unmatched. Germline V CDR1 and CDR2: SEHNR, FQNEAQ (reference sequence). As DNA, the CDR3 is TGTGCCAGCAGCCTCGGGGACAGCACCTATGGCTACACCTTC. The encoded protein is CASSLGDSTYGYTF. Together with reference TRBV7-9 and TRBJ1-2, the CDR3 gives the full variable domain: DTGVSQNPRHKITKRGQNVTFRCDPISEHNRLYWYRQTLGQGPEFLTYFQNEAQLEKSRLLSDRFSAERPKGSFSTLEIQRTEQGDSAMYLCASSLGDSTYGYTFGSGTRLTVV.

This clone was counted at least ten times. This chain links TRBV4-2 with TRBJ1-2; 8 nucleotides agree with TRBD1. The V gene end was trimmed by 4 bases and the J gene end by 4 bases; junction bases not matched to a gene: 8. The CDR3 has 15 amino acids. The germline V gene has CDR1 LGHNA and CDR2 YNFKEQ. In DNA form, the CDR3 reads TGTGCCAGCAGCCCCCGAGGACAGGGCTTCTATGGCTACACCTTC. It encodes CASSPRGQGFYGYTF.

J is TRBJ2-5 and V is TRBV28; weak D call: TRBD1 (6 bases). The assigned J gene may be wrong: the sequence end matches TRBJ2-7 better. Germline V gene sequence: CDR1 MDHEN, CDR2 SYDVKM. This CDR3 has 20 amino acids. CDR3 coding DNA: TGTGCCAGCAGTTGGGCTTGGGCATATTTTACAGGGTTGAGATCCTACGAGCAGTACTTC. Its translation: CASSWAWAYFTGLRSYEQYF.

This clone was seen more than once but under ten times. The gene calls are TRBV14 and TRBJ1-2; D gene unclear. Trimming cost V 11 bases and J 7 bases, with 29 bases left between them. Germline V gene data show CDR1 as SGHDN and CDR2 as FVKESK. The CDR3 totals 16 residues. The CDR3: CACTHTGLRPYSGYTF. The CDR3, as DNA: TGTGCCTGCACTCACACCGGTCTCAGGCCCTATAGTGGCTACACCTTC.

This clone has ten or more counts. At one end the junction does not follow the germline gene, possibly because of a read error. The CDR3 DNA reads as TGTGCCAGCAGCTTAGGAAGGGGAAGCCCCAACTTC. This translates into CASSLGRGSPNF. The chain uses TRBV7-8 and TRBJ2-7, with D tentatively TRBD1 (5 bases). Germline lookup yields CDR1 SGHVS and CDR2 FQNEAQ. There are 12 residues in the CDR3.

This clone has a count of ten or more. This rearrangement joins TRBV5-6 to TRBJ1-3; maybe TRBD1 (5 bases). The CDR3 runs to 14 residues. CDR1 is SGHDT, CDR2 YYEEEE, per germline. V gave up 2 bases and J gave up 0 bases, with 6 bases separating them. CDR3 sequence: CASSFGASGNTIYF. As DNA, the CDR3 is TGTGCCAGCAGCTTTGGGGCCTCTGGAAACACCATATATTTT.

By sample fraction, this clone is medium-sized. This chain's CDR3 is CASSTTGGAGGYTF. DNA for the CDR3: TGTGCCAGCAGCACAACAGGGGGCGCGGGTGGCTACACCTTC. The chain is built from TRBV9 and TRBJ1-2; TRBD1 matches at 9 bases. CDR3 length: 14 amino acids. Germline V gene data show CDR1 as SGDLS and CDR2 as YYNGEE. Trimming took 4 bases from V and 7 from J; bases not matched to a gene: 8.

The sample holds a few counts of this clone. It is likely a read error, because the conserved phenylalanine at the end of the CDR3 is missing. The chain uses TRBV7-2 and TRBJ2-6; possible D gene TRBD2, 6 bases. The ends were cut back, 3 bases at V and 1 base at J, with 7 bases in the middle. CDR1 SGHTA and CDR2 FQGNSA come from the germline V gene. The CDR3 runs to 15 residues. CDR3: CASSFRGSGANVLTS. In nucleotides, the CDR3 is TGTGCCAGCAGCTTCCGGGGGTCTGGGGCCAACGTCCTGACTTCC.

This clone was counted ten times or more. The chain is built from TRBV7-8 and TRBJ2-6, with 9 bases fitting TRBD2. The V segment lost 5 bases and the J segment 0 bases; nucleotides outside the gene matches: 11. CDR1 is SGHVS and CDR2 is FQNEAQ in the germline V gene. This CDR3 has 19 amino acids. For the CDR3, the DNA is TGTGCCAGCAGCCCCCCTCGGTTTAGCGGGAGCTCTGGGGCCAACGTCCTGACTTTC. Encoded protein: CASSPPRFSGSSGANVLTF.

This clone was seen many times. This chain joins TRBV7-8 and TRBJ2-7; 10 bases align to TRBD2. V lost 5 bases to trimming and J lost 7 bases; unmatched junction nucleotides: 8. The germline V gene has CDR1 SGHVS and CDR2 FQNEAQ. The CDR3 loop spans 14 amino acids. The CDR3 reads CASSPAGGPGEQYF. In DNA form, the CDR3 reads TGTGCCAGCAGCCCAGCGGGAGGGCCGGGGGAGCAGTACTTC.

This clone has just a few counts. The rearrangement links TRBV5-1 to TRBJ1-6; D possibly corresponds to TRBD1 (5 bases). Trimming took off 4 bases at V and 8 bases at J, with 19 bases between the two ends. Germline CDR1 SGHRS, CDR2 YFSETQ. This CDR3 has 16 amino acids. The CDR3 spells CASSAEGPGEDSPLHF. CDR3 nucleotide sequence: TGCGCCAGCAGCGCCGAGGGGCCCGGGGAGGATTCACCCCTCCACTTT. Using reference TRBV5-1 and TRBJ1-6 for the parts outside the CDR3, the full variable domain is KAGVTQTPRYLIKTRGQQVTLSCSPISGHRSVSWYQQTPGQGLQFLFEYFSETQRNKGNFPGRFSGRQFSNSRSEMNVSTLELGDSALYLCASSAEGPGEDSPLHFGNGTRLTVT.

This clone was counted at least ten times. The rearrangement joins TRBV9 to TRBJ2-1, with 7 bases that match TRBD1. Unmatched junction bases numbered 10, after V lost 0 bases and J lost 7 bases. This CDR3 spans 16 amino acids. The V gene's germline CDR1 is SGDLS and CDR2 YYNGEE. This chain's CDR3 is CASSVGVQGVRNEQFF. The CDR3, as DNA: TGTGCCAGCAGCGTAGGGGTGCAGGGGGTTCGAAATGAGCAGTTCTTC.

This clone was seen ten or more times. The CDR3 protein is CAWSVPPGLAALNEQFF. Written as DNA, the CDR3 is TGTGCCTGGAGTGTTCCGCCGGGACTAGCGGCTTTGAATGAGCAGTTCTTC. The rearrangement uses TRBV30 and TRBJ2-1; the match to TRBD2 covers 11 bases. Germline V gene data show CDR1 as GTSNPN and CDR2 as SVGIG (reference sequence). V shed 0 bases, J shed 7 bases, and the junction held 11 bases outside the gene matches. This CDR3 spans 17 amino acids.

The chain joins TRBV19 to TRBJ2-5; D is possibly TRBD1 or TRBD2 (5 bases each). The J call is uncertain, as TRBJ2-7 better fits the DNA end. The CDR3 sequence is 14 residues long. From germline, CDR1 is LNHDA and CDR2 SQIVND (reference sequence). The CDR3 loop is CASGVDLGAYEQYF. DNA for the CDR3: TGTGCCAGTGGGGTGGATCTGGGGGCCTACGAGCAGTACTTC.

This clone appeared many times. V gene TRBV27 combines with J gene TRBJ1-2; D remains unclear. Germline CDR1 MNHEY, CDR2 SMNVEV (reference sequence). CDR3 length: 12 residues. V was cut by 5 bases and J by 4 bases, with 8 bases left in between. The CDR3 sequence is CASSNRPYGYTF. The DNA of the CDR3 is TGTGCCAGCAGTAACAGACCCTATGGCTACACCTTC.

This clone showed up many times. The CDR3 region has the DNA TGCAGCGTGAAGCGGGGGACGGGGAATGAGCAGTTCTTC. Amino acid sequence: CSVKRGTGNEQFF. V is TRBV29-1 and J is TRBJ2-1; TRBD2 agrees at 8 bases. CDR1 SQVTM and CDR2 ANQGSEA come from the germline V gene. J was trimmed by 7 bases and V by 6 bases; bases with no gene match: 8. CDR3 size: 13 residues.

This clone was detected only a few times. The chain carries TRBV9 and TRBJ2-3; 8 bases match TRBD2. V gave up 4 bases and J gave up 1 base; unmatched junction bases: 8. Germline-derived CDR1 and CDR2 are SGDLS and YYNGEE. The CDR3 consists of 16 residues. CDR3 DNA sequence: TGTGCCAGCAGCCCTCGACTAGCGAGCCGCACAGATACGCAGTATTTT. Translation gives CASSPRLASRTDTQYF.

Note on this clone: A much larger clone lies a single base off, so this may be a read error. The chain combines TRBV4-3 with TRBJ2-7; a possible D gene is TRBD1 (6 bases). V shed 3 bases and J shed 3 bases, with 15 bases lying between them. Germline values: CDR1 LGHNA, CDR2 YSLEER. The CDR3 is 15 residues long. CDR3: CASSHTGSTVYEQYF. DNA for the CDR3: TGCGCCAGCAGCCACACAGGGTCTACAGTCTACGAGCAGTACTTC.

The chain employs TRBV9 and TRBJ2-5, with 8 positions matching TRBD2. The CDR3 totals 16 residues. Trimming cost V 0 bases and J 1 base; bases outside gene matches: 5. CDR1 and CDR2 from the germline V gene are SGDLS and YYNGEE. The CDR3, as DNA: TGTGCCAGCAGCGTAGCGAGCGGGAGAGGCCAAGAGACCCAGTACTTC. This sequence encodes CASSVASGRGQETQYF.

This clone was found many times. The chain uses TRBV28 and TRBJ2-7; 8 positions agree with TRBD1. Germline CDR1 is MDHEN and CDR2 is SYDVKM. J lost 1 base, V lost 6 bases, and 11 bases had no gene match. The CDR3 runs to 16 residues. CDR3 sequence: CASSQMTGALSYEQYF. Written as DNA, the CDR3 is TGTGCCAGCAGCCAAATGACAGGGGCCCTATCCTACGAGCAGTACTTC.

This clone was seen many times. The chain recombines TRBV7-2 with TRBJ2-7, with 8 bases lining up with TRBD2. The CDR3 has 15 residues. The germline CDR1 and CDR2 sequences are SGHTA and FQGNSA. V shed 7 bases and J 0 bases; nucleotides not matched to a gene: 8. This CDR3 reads CASTGLAGNSYEQYF. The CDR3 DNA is TGTGCCAGCACCGGTCTAGCGGGTAACTCCTACGAGCAGTACTTC.

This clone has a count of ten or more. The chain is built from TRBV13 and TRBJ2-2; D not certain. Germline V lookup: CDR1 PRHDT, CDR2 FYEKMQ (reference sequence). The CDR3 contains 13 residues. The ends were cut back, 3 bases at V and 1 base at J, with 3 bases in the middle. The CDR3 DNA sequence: TGTGCCAGCAGCTTCCGGAACACCGGGGAGCTGTTTTTT. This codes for CASSFRNTGELFF.

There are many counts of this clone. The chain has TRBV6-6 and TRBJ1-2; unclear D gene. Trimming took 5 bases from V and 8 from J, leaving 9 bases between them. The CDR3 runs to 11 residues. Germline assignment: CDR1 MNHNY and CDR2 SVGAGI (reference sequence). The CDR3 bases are TGTGCCAGCAGTCCTCAGGTCGGCTACACCTTC. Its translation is CASSPQVGYTF.

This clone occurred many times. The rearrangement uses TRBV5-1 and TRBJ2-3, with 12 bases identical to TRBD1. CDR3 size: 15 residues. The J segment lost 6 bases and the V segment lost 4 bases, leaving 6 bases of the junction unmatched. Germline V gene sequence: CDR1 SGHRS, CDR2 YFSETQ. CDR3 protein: CASSTGQGAGDTQYF. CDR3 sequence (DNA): TGCGCCAGCAGCACGGGACAGGGGGCAGGCGATACGCAGTATTTT.

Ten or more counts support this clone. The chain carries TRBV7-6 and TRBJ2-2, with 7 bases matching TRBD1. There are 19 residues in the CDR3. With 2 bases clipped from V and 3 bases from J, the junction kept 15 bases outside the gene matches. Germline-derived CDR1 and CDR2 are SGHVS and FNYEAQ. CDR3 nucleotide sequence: TGTGCCAGCAGCTTACGAGACAGGGATGGAGGTTGGGACACCGGGGAGCTGTTTTTT. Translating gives CASSLRDRDGGWDTGELFF.

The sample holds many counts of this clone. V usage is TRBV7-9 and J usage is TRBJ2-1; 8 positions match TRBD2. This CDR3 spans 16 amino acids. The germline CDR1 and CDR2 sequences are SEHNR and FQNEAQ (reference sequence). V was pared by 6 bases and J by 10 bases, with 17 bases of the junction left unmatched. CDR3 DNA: TGTGCCAGCAGTGCCTCTTCCGGGAGGGCCCGACGCGAGCAGTTCTTC. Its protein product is CASSASSGRARREQFF. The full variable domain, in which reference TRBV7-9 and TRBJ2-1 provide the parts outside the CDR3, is DTGVSQNPRHKITKRGQNVTFRCDPISEHNRLYWYRQTLGQGPEFLTYFQNEAQLEKSRLLSDRFSAERPKGSFSTLEIQRTEQGDSAMYLCASSASSGRARREQFFGPGTRLTVL.

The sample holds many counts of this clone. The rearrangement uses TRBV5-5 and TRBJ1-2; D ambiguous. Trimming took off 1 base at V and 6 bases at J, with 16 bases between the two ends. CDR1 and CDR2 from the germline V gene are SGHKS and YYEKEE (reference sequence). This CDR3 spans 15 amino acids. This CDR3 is CASSLQVSGSDGYTF. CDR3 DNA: TGTGCCAGCAGCTTGCAGGTGTCGGGGTCAGATGGCTACACCTTC.

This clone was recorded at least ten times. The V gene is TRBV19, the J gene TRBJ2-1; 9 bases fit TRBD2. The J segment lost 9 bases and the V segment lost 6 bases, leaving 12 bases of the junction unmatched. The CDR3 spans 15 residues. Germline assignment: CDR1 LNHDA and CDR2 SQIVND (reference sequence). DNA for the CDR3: TGTGCCAGTAGCTGGTATGGGCTAGCGGGAAGTGAGCAGTTCTTC. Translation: CASSWYGLAGSEQFF. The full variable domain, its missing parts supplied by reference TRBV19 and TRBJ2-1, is DGGITQSPKYLFRKEGQNVTLSCEQNLNHDAMYWYRQDPGQGLRLIYYSQIVNDFQKGDIAEGYSVSREKKESFPLTVTSAQKNPTAFYLCASSWYGLAGSEQFFGPGTRLTVL.

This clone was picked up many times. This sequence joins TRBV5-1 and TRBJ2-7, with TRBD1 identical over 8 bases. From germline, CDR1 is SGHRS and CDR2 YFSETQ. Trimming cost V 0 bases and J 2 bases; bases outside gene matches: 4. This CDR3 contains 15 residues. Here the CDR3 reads CASSLVRTGPYEQYF. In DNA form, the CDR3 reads TGCGCCAGCAGCTTGGTCCGGACAGGGCCCTACGAGCAGTACTTC.